Below, 30 T cell receptor beta chains from the same sample are listed, as sequenced in a study of blood T cells in healthy people across ages. Primers used in a second PCR of about 6 to 11 cycles were a sample-barcoded 5' primer and a J-beta primer mix. In TCRdb, the 5' RACE reads were re-called with MiXCR into one record per CDR3 protein. The repertoire includes 1.5 million or so distinct CDR3 sequences, around 42% of them detected once, and around 8% sits in the top ten. The source material was blood. These receptors originate from a woman between 18 and 29 years old in good health.

About this clonotype: Germline and junction disagree at one end, which may indicate a read error. V gene TRBV19 combines with J gene TRBJ2-1; D not resolved. This CDR3 has 14 residues. Germline V lookup: CDR1 LNHDA, CDR2 SQIVND (reference sequence). The CDR3 loop reads CAGSEFTLNNEQFF. Here the CDR3 DNA reads TGTGCCGGTAGTGAATTCACGTTAAACAATGAGCAGTTCTTC.

Notes on this clonotype: Germline is not matched at one junction end, which may reflect a read error. V gene TRBV7-7 combines with J gene TRBJ2-1; D perhaps matches TRBD2 (6 bases). Per the germline V gene, CDR1 is SSHAT and CDR2 is FNYEAQ (reference sequence). The CDR3 covers 14 residues. This CDR3 is CASSLGGSWDEQFF. CDR3 bases: TGTGCTAGCAGCTTGGGGGGAAGTTGGGATGAGCAGTTCTTC.

This clonotype has a handful of counts. V and J are TRBV12-3 or TRBV12-4 and TRBJ1-2; D might be TRBD1 (5 bases). This CDR3 region has 14 residues. V shed 7 bases and J shed 4 bases, with 16 bases lying between them. In DNA, the CDR3 is TGTGCCAGCACCCCCTCGCCGGGGGGCTATGGCTACACCTTC. Protein product: CASTPSPGGYGYTF.

CDR3 DNA: TGTGCCAGCAGCCATCTAGAGACTAATGAAAAACTGTTTTTT. It translates to CASSHLETNEKLFF. This chain links TRBV3-1 with TRBJ1-4; D remains ambiguous. Germline V lookup: CDR1 LGHDT, CDR2 YNNKEL (reference sequence). V lost 3 bases and J 2 bases, leaving 7 bases between the germline ends. This CDR3 region has 14 residues. Filled out from reference TRBV3-1 and TRBJ1-4, the complete variable domain reads DTAVSQTPKYLVTQMGNDKSIKCEQNLGHDTMYWYKQDSKKFLKIMFSYNNKELIINETVPNRFSPKSPDKAHLNLHINSLELGDSAVYFCASSHLETNEKLFFGSGTQLSVL.

V is TRBV7-3 and J is TRBJ2-5; 13 nucleotides agree with TRBD2. Germline loops: CDR1 SGHTA, CDR2 FQGTGA. This CDR3 contains 16 residues. The junction had 9 bases not matched to a gene; V was cut back by 5 bases and J by 6 bases. CDR3 nucleotides: TGTGCCAGCAGCCGAAACCGGACTAGCGGGGGACAGACCCAGTACTTC. Translated: CASSRNRTSGGQTQYF.

This sequence joins TRBV27 and TRBJ1-2; 9 bases match TRBD1. The V gene end was trimmed by 8 bases and the J gene end by 0 bases; junction bases not matched to a gene: 16. CDR3 size: 18 residues. Germline V gene data show CDR1 as MNHEY and CDR2 as SMNVEV (reference sequence). CDR3 coding DNA: TGTGCCAGCGTCAAATTGCCGGGACAGGGAGATACTAACTATGGCTACACCTTC. Translation gives CASVKLPGQGDTNYGYTF.

The chain links TRBV14 to TRBJ2-2; tentatively, D is TRBD1 (5 bases). V lost 4 bases and J 1 base, leaving 16 bases between the germline ends. This CDR3 has 17 residues. Germline V lookup: CDR1 SGHDN, CDR2 FVKESK. This CDR3 reads CASSPSTDSMNTGELFF. The CDR3 coding sequence is TGTGCCAGCAGCCCCTCGACAGACAGCATGAACACCGGGGAGCTGTTTTTT.

The chain carries TRBV27 and TRBJ2-3; 7 bases match TRBD2. V was clipped by 4 bases and J by 0 bases; unmatched bases: 7. Germline-derived CDR1 and CDR2 are MNHEY and SMNVEV (reference sequence). CDR3 size: 16 residues. The CDR3 DNA is TGTGCCAGCAGTTCCCGACTAGCAGAGAGCACAGATACGCAGTATTTT. Residues: CASSSRLAESTDTQYF.

This clonotype turned up a few times. J is TRBJ1-5 and V is TRBV4-1; possibly TRBD1 for D (6 bases). This CDR3 contains 15 residues. Between the trimmed V and J ends, which lost 3 bases and 1 base, there was a span of 10 bases. The germline CDR1 and CDR2 sequences are MGHRA and YSYEKL. This CDR3 reads CASSHQGQSNQPQHF. The CDR3 DNA reads TGCGCCAGCAGCCATCAAGGACAGAGCAATCAGCCCCAGCATTTT.

The sample holds a few counts of this clonotype. V and J are TRBV7-2 and TRBJ2-7, with 7 bases fitting TRBD1. The germline V gene encodes CDR1 SGHTA and CDR2 FQGNSA. The CDR3 loop spans 13 amino acids. Trimming removed 7 bases from V and 6 bases from J; junction bases left unmatched: 9. Here the CDR3 reads CASTSWTGGEQYF. Written as DNA, the CDR3 is TGTGCCAGCACCTCCTGGACAGGAGGCGAGCAGTACTTC.

This rearrangement joins TRBV13 to TRBJ2-1, with 11 bases that match TRBD2. The end of the DNA fits TRBJ2-7 better, so the J call may be wrong. The CDR3 length is 16 residues. Germline V gene lookup returns CDR1 PRHDT and CDR2 FYEKMQ (reference sequence). CDR3 nucleotides: TGTGCCAGCACCGCCCCTCTAGCGGGAGGCTACAATGAGCAGTACTTC. This sequence encodes CASTAPLAGGYNEQYF.

CDR3 nucleotides: TGTGCCAGCACCTTAGCGGGAATGTACAATGAGCAGTTCTTC. Amino acids: CASTLAGMYNEQFF. The J gene is TRBJ2-1, the V gene TRBV2, with TRBD2 matching over 8 bases. Germline lookup yields CDR1 SNHLY and CDR2 FYNNEI. V lost 7 bases, J lost 4 bases, and 6 bases stayed unmatched. This CDR3 region has 14 residues.

As for this clonotype: The DNA is left out, because the CDR3 cannot be placed on it with certainty; the CDR3 is given as TCRdb lists it. The V gene is TRBV12-3 or TRBV12-4, the J gene TRBJ2-5; the table calls TRBD2, which could not be checked here. 15 amino acids form the CDR3, both terminal residues included. CDR3 sequence reads: CASSFVSGYTFEQYF.

This clonotype was counted only a few times. This sequence joins TRBV20-1 and TRBJ2-5, with 13 nucleotides matching TRBD2. This CDR3 is 16 amino acids long. V shed 1 base, J shed 2 bases, and the junction held 4 bases outside the gene matches. The germline gives CDR1 DFQATT, CDR2 SNEGSKA (reference sequence). CDR3 region: CSARGGTSGVQETQYF. The CDR3 DNA is TGCAGTGCTAGAGGGGGGACTAGCGGGGTACAAGAGACCCAGTACTTC.

The rearrangement uses TRBV6-5 and TRBJ1-3; tentatively, D is TRBD1 (6 bases). The CDR3 has 16 residues. The germline V and J ends were trimmed by 9 bases and 2 bases, with 20 bases remaining between them. Germline CDR1 reads MNHEY; CDR2 reads SVGAGI. The CDR3: CASSFNRAVAGNTIYF. CDR3 DNA sequence: TGTGCCAGTTCCTTTAACAGGGCTGTCGCTGGAAACACCATATATTTT.

The genes are TRBV20-1 and TRBJ2-1; 8 nucleotides line up with TRBD2. This CDR3 contains 16 residues. V trimming: 3 bases; J trimming: 7 bases; junction bases outside the gene matches: 14. Germline V gives CDR1 DFQATT, CDR2 SNEGSKA (reference sequence). The CDR3 sequence: CSAREGLGGASNEQFF. The CDR3 DNA sequence: TGCAGTGCTAGGGAAGGACTCGGGGGGGCCTCGAATGAGCAGTTCTTC.

The DNA for the CDR3 is TGTGCCAGCAGAAATCGGGGGGCCGATGAGCAGTTCTTC. Its protein is CASRNRGADEQFF. This chain connects TRBV14 to TRBJ2-1; D perhaps matches TRBD2 (7 bases). V lost 6 bases and J 8 bases, leaving 14 bases between the germline ends. The length of the CDR3 is 13 residues. Germline values: CDR1 SGHDN, CDR2 FVKESK.

This clonotype appeared once. The genes are TRBV7-6 and TRBJ2-7; TRBD1 or TRBD2 may be the D gene (6 bases each). CDR1 is SGHVS, CDR2 FNYEAQ, per germline. Trimming pared 1 base from V and 2 bases from J, leaving 15 bases between. CDR3 length: 16 amino acids. For the CDR3, the DNA is TGTGCCAGCAGCTTAGTCGGGGGCCCCCTTCCCTACGAGCAGTACTTC. This encodes CASSLVGGPLPYEQYF.

Remarks on this clonotype: Compared with germline, one end of the junction differs, possibly owing to a read error. This chain joins TRBV7-2 and TRBJ2-1, with 7 bases that match TRBD2. In germline, CDR1 is SGHTA, CDR2 FQGNSA. This CDR3 has 16 amino acids. The CDR3 region has the DNA TGTGCCAGCAGCTTATTCGGCGGGAGCTCCTACAAGGAGCAGTTCTTC. Protein: CASSLFGGSSYKEQFF.

This clonotype has a handful of counts. This chain joins TRBV29-1 and TRBJ2-5; TRBD1 aligns across 9 bases. There are 12 residues in the CDR3. Germline lookup yields CDR1 SQVTM and CDR2 ANQGSEA. V gave up 6 bases and J gave up 4 bases; unmatched junction bases: 3. For the CDR3, the DNA is TGCAGCGTGGGACAGGGAGGAGAGACCCAGTACTTC. This encodes CSVGQGGETQYF.

The chain has TRBV27 and TRBJ2-3; unclear D gene. CDR3 length: 11 amino acids. CDR1 and CDR2 from the germline V gene are MNHEY and SMNVEV (reference sequence). V was cut by 6 bases and J by 6 bases, with 7 bases left in between. DNA of the CDR3: TGTGCCAGCAGAGCCTATGATACGCAGTATTTT. Translated, it gives CASRAYDTQYF.

Concerning this clonotype itself: Mismatch with germline at one junction end may stem from a read error. The chain couples TRBV20-1 to TRBJ2-6; D possibly uses TRBD1 or TRBD2 (5 bases each). The CDR3 totals 18 residues. From germline, CDR1 is DFQATT and CDR2 SNEGSKA (reference sequence). CDR3 DNA: TGCAGTGCTGGAGACTGGGACCCTAAAACCTCTGGGGCCAACGTCCTGACTTTC. It translates to CSAGDWDPKTSGANVLTF.

In its sample, this clonotype was seen a few times. The chain recombines TRBV6-5 with TRBJ2-1; D call uncertain. Per the germline V gene, CDR1 is MNHEY and CDR2 is SVGAGI. This CDR3 spans 15 amino acids. The V end lost 0 bases, the J end lost 0 bases, and 6 bases lay between the germline ends. In DNA form, the CDR3 reads TGTGCCAGCAGTTACTCGCGGAACTCCTACAATGAGCAGTTCTTC. Translating it yields CASSYSRNSYNEQFF.

This chain links TRBV6-5 with TRBJ1-2; 10 nucleotides align to TRBD1. The junction had 7 bases not matched to a gene; V was cut back by 5 bases and J by 4 bases. The CDR3 sequence is 15 residues long. Germline loops: CDR1 MNHEY, CDR2 SVGAGI. The CDR3 nucleotides are TGTGCCAGCAGTAACCGGGACAGGGGAATCTATGGCTACACCTTC. Protein product: CASSNRDRGIYGYTF.

The sample holds a few counts of this clonotype. The genes are TRBV6-1 and TRBJ2-5; D is tentatively TRBD1 or TRBD2 (5 bases each). Germline V gene lookup returns CDR1 MNHNS and CDR2 SASEGT. Trimming took 6 bases from V and 1 from J, leaving 12 bases between them. This CDR3 has 14 residues. This CDR3 is CASSARDGQETQYF. The CDR3 nucleotides are TGTGCCAGCAGCGCCCGGGACGGCCAAGAGACCCAGTACTTC.

CDR3 protein: CASSLGTSSETQYF. For the CDR3, the DNA is TGTGCCAGCAGCTTAGGGACTAGCAGTGAGACCCAGTACTTC. This chain joins TRBV7-3 and TRBJ2-5, with TRBD2 identical over 9 bases. J lost 5 bases, V lost 2 bases, and 3 bases had no gene match. The CDR3 totals 14 residues. CDR1 is SGHTA, CDR2 FQGTGA, per germline.

This clonotype has just one count. Compared with germline, one end of the junction differs, possibly owing to a read error. The J gene is TRBJ2-4, the V gene TRBV4-1, with 7 bases identical to TRBD1. The germline CDR1 and CDR2 sequences are MGHRA and YSYEKL. CDR3 size: 20 residues. This CDR3 is CASSQERRTGALIGKNIRYF. The CDR3 coding sequence is TGCGCCAGCAGCCAAGAACGACGGACAGGTGCCCTGATAGGCAAAAACATTCGGTACTTC.

This clonotype was observed a handful of times. The chain couples TRBV7-9 to TRBJ2-7; weak D call: TRBD2 (6 bases). The CDR3 has 16 residues. The V and J ends lost 4 bases and 4 bases respectively, with 20 bases between them. Germline assignment: CDR1 SEHNR and CDR2 FQNEAQ (reference sequence). The CDR3 coding sequence is TGTGCCAGCAGCTCCCATTCCGCCGGGAGCCTATACGAGCAGTACTTC. As protein: CASSSHSAGSLYEQYF.

This clonotype has a handful of counts. The chain is built from TRBV6-2 or TRBV6-3 and TRBJ2-1; the D is unclear. The DNA end lines up better with TRBJ2-7; the J call may be wrong. CDR1 MNHEY and CDR2 SVGEGT come from the germline V gene. This CDR3 comprises 16 residues. The CDR3 coding sequence is TGTGCCAGCAGTTACAAGCGCCCTTACTCCTACAATGAGCAGTACTTC. As protein: CASSYKRPYSYNEQYF.

The V and J genes are TRBV12-3 or TRBV12-4 and TRBJ2-5; TRBD2 aligns across 7 bases. The V gene end was trimmed by 3 bases and the J gene end by 2 bases; junction bases not matched to a gene: 9. The CDR3 loop spans 16 amino acids. CDR3 sequence (DNA): TGTGCCAGCAGTTTGGGAAATAGCGGGTTTCAAGAGACCCAGTACTTC. Its protein product is CASSLGNSGFQETQYF.